Below are 8 T cell receptor beta chains sequenced from a single sample in a study of shared clonotypes between healthy human individuals. Profiled with immunoSEQ multiplex PCR; TCRdb holds only in-frame clones, not every one. The sample has 2.5 million or so clones; around 90% are singletons. Sequenced input: naive CD4+ T cells sorted from blood. Subset reported: CD45RA+ positively selected. The receptor source for this set is a man in his late teens or twenties in good health.

This chain connects TRBV9 to TRBJ2-2, with TRBD2 as a possible D gene (5 bases). Germline values: CDR1 SGDLS, CDR2 YYNGEE. The CDR3 runs 16 residues. Trimming left V 4 bases short and J 1 base short, with 14 bases between. The CDR3 loop reads CASSLAPTMNTGELFF. CDR3 nucleotides: TGTGCCAGCAGCCTAGCTCCGACTATGAACACCGGGGAGCTGTTTTTT.

The genes are TRBV19 and TRBJ2-5; the D gene could be TRBD1 or TRBD2 (6 bases each). Germline V CDR1 and CDR2: LNHDA, SQIVND (reference sequence). V lost 2 bases and J 4 bases, leaving 14 bases between the germline ends. The CDR3 covers 15 residues. The CDR3 is CASSIITGARETQYF. The CDR3 coding sequence is TGTGCCAGTAGTATAATAACGGGGGCACGAGAGACCCAGTACTTC.

V gene TRBV5-6 combines with J gene TRBJ2-7; 8 nucleotides line up with TRBD2. The J segment lost 4 bases and the V segment lost 1 base, leaving 7 bases of the junction unmatched. In germline, CDR1 is SGHDT, CDR2 YYEEEE. The CDR3 runs 15 residues. The CDR3 protein is CASSLFGSGKYEQYF. In DNA, the CDR3 is TGTGCCAGCAGCTTGTTCGGTAGCGGGAAGTACGAGCAGTACTTC.

The gene calls are TRBV7-2 and TRBJ1-2; D might be TRBD1 (6 bases). This CDR3 comprises 15 residues. The germline CDR1 and CDR2 sequences are SGHTA and FQGNSA. V gave up 7 bases and J gave up 8 bases, with 23 bases separating them. The DNA for the CDR3 is TGTGCCAGCAACCCCCGGATGGGGGGGGCAGGGGGCTACACCTTC. Amino acid sequence: CASNPRMGGAGGYTF.

Of note for this clone: This specimen includes other DNA sequences encoding the same CDR3. The chain couples TRBV2 to TRBJ2-7; TRBD2 aligns across 9 bases. This CDR3 is 13 amino acids long. V shed 7 bases, J shed 1 base, and the junction held 2 bases outside the gene matches. Germline V gene lookup returns CDR1 SNHLY and CDR2 FYNNEI. The CDR3 region has the DNA TGTGCCAGCAAGCTAGCGGGATCCTACGAGCAGTACTTC. It yields the protein CASKLAGSYEQYF. Filled out from reference TRBV2 and TRBJ2-7, the complete variable domain reads EPEVTQTPSHQVTQMGQEVILRCVPISNHLYFYWYRQILGQKVEFLVSFYNNEISEKSEIFDDQFSVERPDGSNFTLKIRSTKLEDSAMYFCASKLAGSYEQYFGPGTRLTVT.

The DNA for the CDR3 is TGTGCCAGCAGTGAAACTCCACAGGGGGCAAGGTCCTATGGCTACACCTTC. As protein: CASSETPQGARSYGYTF. V and J are TRBV2 and TRBJ1-2; 9 bases match TRBD1. The germline V gene has CDR1 SNHLY and CDR2 FYNNEI. The CDR3 spans 17 residues. Trimming removed 2 bases from V and 4 bases from J; junction bases left unmatched: 11. Full variable domain (rest looked up from reference TRBV2 and TRBJ1-2): EPEVTQTPSHQVTQMGQEVILRCVPISNHLYFYWYRQILGQKVEFLVSFYNNEISEKSEIFDDQFSVERPDGSNFTLKIRSTKLEDSAMYFCASSETPQGARSYGYTFGSGTRLTVV.

The chain links TRBV14 to TRBJ2-4; D call uncertain. This CDR3 comprises 13 residues. Between the trimmed V and J ends, which lost 4 bases and 0 bases, there was a span of 4 bases. The germline gives CDR1 SGHDN, CDR2 FVKESK. Here the CDR3 DNA reads TGTGCCAGCAGCCTTATAGCCAAAAACATTCAGTACTTC. Amino acid sequence: CASSLIAKNIQYF. Complete variable domain (other parts from reference TRBV14 and TRBJ2-4): EAGVTQFPSHSVIEKGQTVTLRCDPISGHDNLYWYRRVMGKEIKFLLHFVKESKQDESGMPNNRFLAERTGGTYSTLKVQPAELEDSGVYFCASSLIAKNIQYFGAGTRLSVL.

The genes are TRBV28 and TRBJ2-7, with TRBD1 matching 7 bases. The germline V gene has CDR1 MDHEN and CDR2 SYDVKM. Trimming at V came to 4 bases and at J to 3 bases, leaving 6 bases not matched to a gene. The CDR3 has 14 amino acids. The CDR3 loop reads CASSSSTGIYEQYF. Here the CDR3 DNA reads TGTGCCAGCAGTTCCTCGACAGGGATCTACGAGCAGTACTTC.